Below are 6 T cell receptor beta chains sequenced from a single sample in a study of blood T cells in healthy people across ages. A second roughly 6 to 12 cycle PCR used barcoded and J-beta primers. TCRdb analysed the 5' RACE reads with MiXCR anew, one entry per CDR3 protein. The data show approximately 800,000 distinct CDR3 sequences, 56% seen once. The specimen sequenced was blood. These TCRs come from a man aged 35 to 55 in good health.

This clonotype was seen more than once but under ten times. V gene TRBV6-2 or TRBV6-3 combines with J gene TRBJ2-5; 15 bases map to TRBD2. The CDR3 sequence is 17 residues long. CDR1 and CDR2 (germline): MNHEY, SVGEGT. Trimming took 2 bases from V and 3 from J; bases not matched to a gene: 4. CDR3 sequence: CASSYPGLAGGKETQYF. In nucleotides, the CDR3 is TGTGCCAGCAGTTACCCGGGACTAGCGGGAGGAAAAGAGACCCAGTACTTC.

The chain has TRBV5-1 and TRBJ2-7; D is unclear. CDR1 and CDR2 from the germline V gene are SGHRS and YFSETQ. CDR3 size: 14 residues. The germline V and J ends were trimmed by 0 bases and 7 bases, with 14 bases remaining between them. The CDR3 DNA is TGCGCCAGCAGCTTGGCGACTGCTACGGAAGAGCAGTACTTC. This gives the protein CASSLATATEEQYF.

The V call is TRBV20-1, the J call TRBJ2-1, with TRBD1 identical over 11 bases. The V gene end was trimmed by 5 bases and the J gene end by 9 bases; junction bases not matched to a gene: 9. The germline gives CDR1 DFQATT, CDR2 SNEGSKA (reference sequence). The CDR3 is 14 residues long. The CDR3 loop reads CSAPWTGGFSEQFF. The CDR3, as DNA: TGCAGTGCTCCCTGGACAGGGGGCTTTTCTGAGCAGTTCTTC.

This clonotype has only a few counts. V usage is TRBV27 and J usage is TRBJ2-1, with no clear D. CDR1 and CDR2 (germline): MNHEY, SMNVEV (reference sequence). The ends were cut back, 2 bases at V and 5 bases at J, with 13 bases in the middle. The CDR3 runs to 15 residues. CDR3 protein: CASSLVPTQNNEQFF. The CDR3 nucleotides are TGTGCCAGCAGTTTAGTTCCGACTCAAAACAATGAGCAGTTCTTC.

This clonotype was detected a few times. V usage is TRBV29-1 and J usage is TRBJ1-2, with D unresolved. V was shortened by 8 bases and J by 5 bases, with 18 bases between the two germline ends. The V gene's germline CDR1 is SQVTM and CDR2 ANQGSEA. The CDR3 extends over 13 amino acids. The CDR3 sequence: CSSQVGLGYGYTF. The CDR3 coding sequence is TGCAGCTCGCAAGTTGGGCTGGGGTATGGCTACACCTTC.

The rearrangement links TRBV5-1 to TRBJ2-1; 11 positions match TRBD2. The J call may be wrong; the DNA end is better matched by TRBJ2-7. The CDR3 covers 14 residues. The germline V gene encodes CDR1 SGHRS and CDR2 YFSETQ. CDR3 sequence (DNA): TGCGCCAGCTTGGGACTAGCGGAAATCTACGAGCAGTACTTC. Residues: CASLGLAEIYEQYF.